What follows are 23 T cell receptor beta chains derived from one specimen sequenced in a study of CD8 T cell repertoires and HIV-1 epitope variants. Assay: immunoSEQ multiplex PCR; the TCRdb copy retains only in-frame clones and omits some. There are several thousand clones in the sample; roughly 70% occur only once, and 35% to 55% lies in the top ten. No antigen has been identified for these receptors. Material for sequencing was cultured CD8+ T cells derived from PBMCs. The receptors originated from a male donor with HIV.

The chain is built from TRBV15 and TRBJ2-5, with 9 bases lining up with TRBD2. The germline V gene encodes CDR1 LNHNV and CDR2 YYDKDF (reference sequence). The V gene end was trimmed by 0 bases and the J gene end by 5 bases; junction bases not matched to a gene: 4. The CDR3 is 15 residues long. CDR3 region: CATSRDRLAGETQYF. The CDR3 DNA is TGTGCCACCAGCAGAGATAGGCTAGCGGGGGAGACCCAGTACTTC.

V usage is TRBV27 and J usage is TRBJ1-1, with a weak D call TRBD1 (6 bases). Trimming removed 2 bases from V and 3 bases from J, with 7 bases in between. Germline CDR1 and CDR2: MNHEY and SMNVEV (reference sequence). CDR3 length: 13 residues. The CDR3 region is CASSLGGHTEAFF. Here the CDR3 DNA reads TGTGCCAGCAGTTTAGGGGGGCACACTGAAGCTTTCTTT.

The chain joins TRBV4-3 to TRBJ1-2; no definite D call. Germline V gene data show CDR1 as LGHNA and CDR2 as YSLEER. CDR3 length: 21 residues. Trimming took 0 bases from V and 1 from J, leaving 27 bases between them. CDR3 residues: CASSQESPLDQQTFHNYGYTF. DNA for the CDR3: TGCGCCAGCAGCCAAGAAAGCCCGTTGGACCAGCAAACATTCCATAACTATGGCTACACCTTC.

This CDR3 is CASGGGGFVTF. CDR3 nucleotide sequence: TGCGCCAGCGGAGGGGGGGGGTTCGTCACCTTC. The rearrangement joins TRBV4-1 to TRBJ1-2; possible D gene TRBD1, 6 bases. V was clipped by 8 bases and J by 13 bases, with 17 bases between them. CDR3 length: 11 residues. CDR1 is MGHRA and CDR2 is YSYEKL in the germline V gene.

The CDR3 loop reads CASSLELSNQPQHF. The CDR3 DNA follows: TGTGCCAGCAGCTTAGAGTTGAGCAATCAGCCCCAGCATTTT. The chain recombines TRBV7-2 with TRBJ1-5, with unresolved D. V dropped 1 base and J dropped 1 base, with 5 bases sitting between them. Per the germline V gene, CDR1 is SGHTA and CDR2 is FQGNSA. This CDR3 is 14 amino acids long.

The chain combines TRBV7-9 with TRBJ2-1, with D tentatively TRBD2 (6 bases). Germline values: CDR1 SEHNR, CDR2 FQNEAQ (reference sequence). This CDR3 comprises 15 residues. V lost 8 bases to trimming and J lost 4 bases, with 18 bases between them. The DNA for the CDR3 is TGTGCCAGCTTGCCAACGGGACTCCAATACAATGAGCAGTTCTTC. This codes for CASLPTGLQYNEQFF.

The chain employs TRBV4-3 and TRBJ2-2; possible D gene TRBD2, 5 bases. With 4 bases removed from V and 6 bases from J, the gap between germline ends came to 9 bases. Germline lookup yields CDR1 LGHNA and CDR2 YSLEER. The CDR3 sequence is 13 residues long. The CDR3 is CASSLTGAGELFF. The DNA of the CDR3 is TGCGCCAGCAGCCTCACCGGGGCCGGGGAGCTGTTTTTT.

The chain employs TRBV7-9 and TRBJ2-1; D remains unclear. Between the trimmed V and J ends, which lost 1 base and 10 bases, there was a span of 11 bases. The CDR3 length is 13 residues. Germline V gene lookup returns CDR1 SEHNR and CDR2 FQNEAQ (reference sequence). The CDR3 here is CASSLGTPSEQFF. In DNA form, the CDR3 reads TGTGCCAGCAGCTTAGGAACCCCATCGGAGCAGTTCTTC.

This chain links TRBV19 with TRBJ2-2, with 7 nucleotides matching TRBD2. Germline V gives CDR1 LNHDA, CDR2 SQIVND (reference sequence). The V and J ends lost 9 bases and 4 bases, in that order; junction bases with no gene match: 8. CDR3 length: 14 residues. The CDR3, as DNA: TGTGCCAGCCTCGCGCGGGGGTCCACCGGGGAGCTGTTTTTT. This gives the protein CASLARGSTGELFF.

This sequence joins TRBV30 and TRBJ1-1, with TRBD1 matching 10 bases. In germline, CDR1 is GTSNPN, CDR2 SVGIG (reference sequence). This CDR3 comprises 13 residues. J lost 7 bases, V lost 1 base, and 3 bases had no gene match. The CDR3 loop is CAWSAGTGDEAFF. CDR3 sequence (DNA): TGTGCCTGGAGTGCAGGGACAGGGGATGAAGCTTTCTTT. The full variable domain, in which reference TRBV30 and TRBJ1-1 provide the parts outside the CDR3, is SQTIHQWPATLVQPVGSPLSLECTVEGTSNPNLYWYRQAAGRGLQLLFYSVGIGQISSEVPQNLSASRPQDRQFILSSKKLLLSDSGFYLCAWSAGTGDEAFFGQGTRLTVV.

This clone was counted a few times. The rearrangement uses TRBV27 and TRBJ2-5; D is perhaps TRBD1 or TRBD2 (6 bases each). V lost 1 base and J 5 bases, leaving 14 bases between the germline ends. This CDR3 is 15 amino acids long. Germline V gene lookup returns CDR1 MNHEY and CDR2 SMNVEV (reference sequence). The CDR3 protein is CASSLLWGARETQYF. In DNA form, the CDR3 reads TGTGCCAGCAGTTTATTATGGGGGGCGCGGGAGACCCAGTACTTC.

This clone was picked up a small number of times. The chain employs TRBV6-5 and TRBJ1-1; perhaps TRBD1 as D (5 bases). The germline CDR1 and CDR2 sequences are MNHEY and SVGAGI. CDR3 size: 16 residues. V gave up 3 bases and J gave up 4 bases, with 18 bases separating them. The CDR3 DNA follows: TGTGCCAGCAGTTATAAAACAGGCCCCGGGGGCACTGAAGCTTTCTTT. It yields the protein CASSYKTGPGGTEAFF.

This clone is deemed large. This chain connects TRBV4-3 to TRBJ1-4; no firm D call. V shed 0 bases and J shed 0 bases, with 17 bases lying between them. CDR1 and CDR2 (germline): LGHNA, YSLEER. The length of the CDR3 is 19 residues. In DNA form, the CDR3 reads TGCGCCAGCAGCCAAGATTCAACGGGGAACATTGCAACTAATGAAAAACTGTTTTTT. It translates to CASSQDSTGNIATNEKLFF.

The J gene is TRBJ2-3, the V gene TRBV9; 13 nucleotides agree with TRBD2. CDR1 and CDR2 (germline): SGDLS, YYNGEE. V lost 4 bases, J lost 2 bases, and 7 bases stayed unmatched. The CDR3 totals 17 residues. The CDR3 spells CASSKMTSGGNTDTQYF. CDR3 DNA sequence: TGTGCCAGCAGCAAAATGACTAGCGGGGGGAACACAGATACGCAGTATTTT.

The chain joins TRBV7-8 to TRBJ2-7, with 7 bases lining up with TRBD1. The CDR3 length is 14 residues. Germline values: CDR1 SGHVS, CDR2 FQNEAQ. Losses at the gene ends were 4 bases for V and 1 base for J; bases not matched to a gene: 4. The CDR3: CASSSGTVSYEQYF. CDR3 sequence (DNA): TGTGCCAGCAGCTCCGGGACAGTTTCCTACGAGCAGTACTTC.

The CDR3 is CASSFLSTGGSDTQYF. CDR3 nucleotides: TGTGCCAGCAGTTTCCTGTCGACGGGGGGCTCGGATACGCAGTATTTT. The chain carries TRBV28 and TRBJ2-3; tentative D call: TRBD2 (7 bases). The CDR3 has 16 amino acids. Germline V CDR1 and CDR2: MDHEN, SYDVKM. Deletions cut 3 bases from V and 6 bases from J, with 19 bases between.

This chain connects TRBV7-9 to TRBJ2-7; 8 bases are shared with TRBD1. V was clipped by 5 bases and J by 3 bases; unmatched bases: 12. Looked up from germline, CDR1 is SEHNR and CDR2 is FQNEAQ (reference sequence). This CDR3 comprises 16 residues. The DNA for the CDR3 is TGTGCCAGCAGCCCGCCCACAGGACAGGGCCTCTACGAGCAGTACTTC. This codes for CASSPPTGQGLYEQYF.

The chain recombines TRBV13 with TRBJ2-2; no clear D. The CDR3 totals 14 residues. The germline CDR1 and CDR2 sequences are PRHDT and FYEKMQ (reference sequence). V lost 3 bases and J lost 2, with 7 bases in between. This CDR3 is CASSFMGNTGELFF. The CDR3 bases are TGTGCCAGCAGCTTCATGGGAAACACCGGGGAGCTGTTTTTT.

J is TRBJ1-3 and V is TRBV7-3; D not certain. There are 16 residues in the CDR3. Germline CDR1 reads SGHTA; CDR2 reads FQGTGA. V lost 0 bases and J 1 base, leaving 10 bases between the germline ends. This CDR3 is CASSLTGGNSGNTIYF. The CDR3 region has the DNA TGTGCCAGCAGCTTAACAGGTGGAAATTCTGGAAACACCATATATTTT.

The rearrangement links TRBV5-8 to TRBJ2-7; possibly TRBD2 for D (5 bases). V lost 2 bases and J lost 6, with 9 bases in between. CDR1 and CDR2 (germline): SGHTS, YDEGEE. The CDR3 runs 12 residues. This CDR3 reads CASSFGVSEQYF. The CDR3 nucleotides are TGTGCCAGCAGCTTCGGGGTTAGCGAGCAGTACTTC.

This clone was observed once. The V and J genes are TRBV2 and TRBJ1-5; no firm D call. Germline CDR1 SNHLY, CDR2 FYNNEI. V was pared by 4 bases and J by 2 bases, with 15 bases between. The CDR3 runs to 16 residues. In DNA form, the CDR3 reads TGTGCCAGCAGTGTCCCGGGCGAGGGTGGCAATCAGCCCCAGCATTTT. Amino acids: CASSVPGEGGNQPQHF.

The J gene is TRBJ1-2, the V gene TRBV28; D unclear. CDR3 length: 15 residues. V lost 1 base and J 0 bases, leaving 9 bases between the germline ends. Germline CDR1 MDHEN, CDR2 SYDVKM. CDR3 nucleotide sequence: TGTGCCAGCAGTTTATTTACAGCAGCTAACTATGGCTACACCTTC. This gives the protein CASSLFTAANYGYTF.

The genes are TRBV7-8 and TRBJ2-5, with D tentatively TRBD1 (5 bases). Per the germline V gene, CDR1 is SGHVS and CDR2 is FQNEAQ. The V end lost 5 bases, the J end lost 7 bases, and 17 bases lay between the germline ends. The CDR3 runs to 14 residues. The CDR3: CASSPRQLTGTQYF. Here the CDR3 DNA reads TGTGCCAGCAGCCCAAGACAGTTGACGGGGACCCAGTACTTC.